A single sample is the source of the 27 T cell receptor beta chains below, sequenced in a study of T cell responses to AZD1222 COVID-19 vaccine. Here immunoSEQ multiplex PCR was the method, and the copy in TCRdb shows in-frame clones only, minus some. Counted here are some 150,000 clones, around 87% occurring once; the ten biggest clones make up approximately 9%. The source material was peripheral blood, sampled 28 days after the second AZD1222 dose. These receptors all come from an adult who received the AZD1222 COVID-19 vaccine.

The J gene is TRBJ2-1, the V gene TRBV7-3, with 8 bases fitting TRBD2. The CDR3 extends over 14 amino acids. V shed 5 bases, J shed 3 bases, and the junction held 3 bases outside the gene matches. Germline lookup yields CDR1 SGHTA and CDR2 FQGTGA. In DNA form, the CDR3 reads TGTGCCAGCAGCCCCGGGACTAGCTACAATGAGCAGTTCTTC. Its protein product is CASSPGTSYNEQFF.

CDR3 sequence (DNA): TGTGCCAGCAGTCCTACTCGGTCCGGCACCGGGGAGCTGTTTTTT. Amino acids: CASSPTRSGTGELFF. This rearrangement joins TRBV27 to TRBJ2-2; D call uncertain. Germline CDR1 is MNHEY and CDR2 is SMNVEV (reference sequence). Trimming removed 5 bases at V and 4 bases at J, with 14 bases between. This CDR3 comprises 15 residues.

The chain recombines TRBV5-4 with TRBJ1-1, with TRBD1 identical over 8 bases. CDR1 SGHNT and CDR2 YYREEE come from the germline V gene (reference sequence). J was trimmed by 10 bases and V by 2 bases; bases with no gene match: 13. This CDR3 has 15 amino acids. Written as DNA, the CDR3 is TGTGCCAGCAGCTTCGGGACAGGTTCCCGATGGGGAGCTTTCTTT. The encoded protein is CASSFGTGSRWGAFF.

The rearrangement links TRBV28 to TRBJ2-2; D tentatively reads TRBD1 or TRBD2 (5 bases each). Between the trimmed V and J ends, which lost 7 bases and 7 bases, there was a span of 22 bases. The CDR3 sequence is 16 residues long. The germline CDR1 and CDR2 sequences are MDHEN and SYDVKM. The chain's CDR3 is CASTSWDPLEHGELFF. In nucleotides, the CDR3 is TGTGCCAGCACCAGCTGGGACCCACTCGAGCACGGGGAGCTGTTTTTT.

The J gene is TRBJ2-5, the V gene TRBV2; D not resolved. The germline gives CDR1 SNHLY, CDR2 FYNNEI. The CDR3 loop spans 12 amino acids. The V end lost 3 bases, the J end lost 5 bases, and 7 bases lay between the germline ends. CDR3 region: CASSEMGETQYF. The CDR3 nucleotides are TGTGCCAGCAGTGAGATGGGGGAGACCCAGTACTTC.

The chain recombines TRBV24-1 with TRBJ2-2; D call uncertain. V was cut by 7 bases and J by 0 bases, with 11 bases left in between. CDR3 length: 15 residues. Germline assignment: CDR1 KGHDR and CDR2 SFDVKD. The CDR3 DNA follows: TGTGCCACCAGCGTGACCGCTCCGAACACCGGGGAGCTGTTTTTT. This translates into CATSVTAPNTGELFF.

The chain recombines TRBV5-4 with TRBJ2-1; D gene uncertain. Germline lookup yields CDR1 SGHNT and CDR2 YYREEE (reference sequence). Deletions cut 0 bases from V and 8 bases from J, with 9 bases between. The CDR3 runs to 13 residues. The CDR3 here is CASSLERHYEQFF. CDR3 nucleotides: TGTGCCAGCAGCTTGGAAAGGCACTATGAGCAGTTCTTC.

The chain is built from TRBV7-9 and TRBJ2-3; 9 bases are a match to TRBD2. V lost 3 bases and J lost 2; bases outside the gene matches: 6. There are 16 residues in the CDR3. The germline CDR1 and CDR2 sequences are SEHNR and FQNEAQ (reference sequence). The CDR3 DNA is TGTGCCAGCAGCTTCGCTAGCGGGACCTTCACAGATACGCAGTATTTT. This encodes CASSFASGTFTDTQYF.

The V and J genes are TRBV28 and TRBJ1-5; 9 positions agree with TRBD1. After removal of 4 bases from V and 5 bases from J, the junction contained 6 bases not matched to a gene. From germline, CDR1 is MDHEN and CDR2 SYDVKM. The length of the CDR3 is 15 residues. The CDR3 bases are TGTGCCAGCAGTTGGGGACAGGGAGGCCATCAGCCCCAGCATTTT. Translation: CASSWGQGGHQPQHF.

V and J are TRBV19 and TRBJ1-1, with D unclear. The V end lost 4 bases, the J end lost 0 bases, and 9 bases lay between the germline ends. Per the germline V gene, CDR1 is LNHDA and CDR2 is SQIVND (reference sequence). The CDR3 runs to 14 residues. DNA for the CDR3: TGTGCCAGTAGTAAGGCAGTCTTGAACACTGAAGCTTTCTTT. Amino acid sequence: CASSKAVLNTEAFF.

The chain employs TRBV5-1 and TRBJ2-7; D ambiguous. The CDR3 sequence is 12 residues long. CDR1 is SGHRS, CDR2 YFSETQ, per germline. V lost 6 bases and J 3 bases, leaving 10 bases between the germline ends. CDR3 region: CASTPDDYEQYF. CDR3 bases: TGCGCCAGCACACCCGACGACTACGAGCAGTACTTC.

This clone came up once. The same CDR3 can be traced to other DNA sequences in this sample. This rearrangement joins TRBV5-1 to TRBJ1-3; D possibly corresponds to TRBD1 (5 bases). CDR1 and CDR2 from the germline V gene are SGHRS and YFSETQ. The V gene lost 1 base and the J gene lost 1 base, with 9 bases spanning the gap. The CDR3 is 15 residues long. The CDR3 region is CASSLSDSSGNTIYF. The DNA for the CDR3 is TGCGCCAGCAGCTTGTCTGACAGTTCTGGAAACACCATATATTTT.

The chain recombines TRBV10-3 with TRBJ2-3, with 9 nucleotides matching TRBD2. This CDR3 contains 17 residues. Germline V gives CDR1 ENHRY, CDR2 SYGVKD. V lost 3 bases to trimming and J lost 1 base; unmatched junction nucleotides: 8. CDR3 sequence reads: CAISDGGRAPGTDTQYF. The CDR3 DNA follows: TGTGCCATCAGTGACGGCGGGAGGGCCCCTGGCACAGATACGCAGTATTTT.

V is TRBV5-1 and J is TRBJ2-3; D remains unclear. The CDR3 covers 11 residues. In germline, CDR1 is SGHRS, CDR2 YFSETQ. Trimming removed 1 base at V and 5 bases at J, with 2 bases between. The CDR3 spells CASSLQDTQYF. The CDR3 DNA follows: TGCGCCAGCAGCTTGCAAGATACGCAGTATTTT.

This clone was observed a few times. This same CDR3 is encoded by further DNA sequences in the sample. This chain joins TRBV6-2 or TRBV6-3 and TRBJ2-7; 10 bases agree with TRBD1. CDR1 MNHEY and CDR2 SVGEGT come from the germline V gene. Trimming cost V 2 bases and J 5 bases; bases outside gene matches: 6. The CDR3 is made up of 15 amino acids. The CDR3 DNA reads TGTGCCAGCAGTTACGAGGGGACAGGGGACAACGAGCAGTACTTC. Residues: CASSYEGTGDNEQYF.

The chain is built from TRBV7-2 and TRBJ2-1, with D tentatively TRBD2 (6 bases). This CDR3 is built from 16 residues. With 6 bases removed from V and 0 bases from J, the gap between germline ends came to 15 bases. Per germline, CDR1 SGHTA and CDR2 FQGNSA. The CDR3 coding sequence is TGTGCCAGCAGGGGGTTCGCGGGGAGCTCCTACAATGAGCAGTTCTTC. This gives the protein CASRGFAGSSYNEQFF.

The gene calls are TRBV7-2 and TRBJ1-3; D gene ambiguous. The V end was cut by 1 base, the J end by 0 bases, with 10 bases between. The CDR3 has 16 residues. Per germline, CDR1 SGHTA and CDR2 FQGNSA. CDR3 sequence: CASSLVGFSSGNTIYF. The DNA of the CDR3 is TGTGCCAGCAGCTTAGTGGGGTTTAGCTCTGGAAACACCATATATTTT.

The chain combines TRBV6-5 with TRBJ2-7; TRBD1 matches 9 bases. Germline V gene lookup returns CDR1 MNHEY and CDR2 SVGAGI. The V gene end was trimmed by 4 bases and the J gene end by 4 bases; junction bases not matched to a gene: 11. CDR3 size: 16 residues. CDR3 sequence (DNA): TGTGCCAGCAGTTCTATCCCGGGGACAGGGCTTTACGAGCAGTACTTC. Residues: CASSSIPGTGLYEQYF.

The chain employs TRBV7-2 and TRBJ2-1; D ambiguous. The CDR3 covers 16 residues. Trimming shortened V by 5 bases and J by 0 bases, and 14 bases separated the two germline ends. Germline assignment: CDR1 SGHTA and CDR2 FQGNSA. The CDR3 region has the DNA TGTGCCAGCAGCCCCCCGCGGAGTAGCTCCTACAATGAGCAGTTCTTC. It is translated as CASSPPRSSSYNEQFF.

This sequence joins TRBV2 and TRBJ1-1, with D possibly TRBD1 on 6 matching bases. V was trimmed by 7 bases and J by 3 bases, leaving 18 bases between them. The CDR3 extends over 15 amino acids. Germline assignment: CDR1 SNHLY and CDR2 FYNNEI. In DNA, the CDR3 is TGTGCCAGCATGCGACAGGCGGCCGCGGACACTGAAGCTTTCTTT. Its protein is CASMRQAAADTEAFF.

The genes are TRBV5-3 and TRBJ2-1; D may be TRBD1 (6 bases). Being an ORF, TRBV5-3 has a function that is uncertain. Trimming stripped 0 bases from V and 0 bases from J, with 13 bases between. The CDR3 consists of 17 residues. CDR3 region: CARSLARGSCSYNEQFF. As DNA, the CDR3 is TGTGCCAGAAGCTTGGCGAGGGGGAGCTGCTCCTACAATGAGCAGTTCTTC.

The J gene is TRBJ1-4, the V gene TRBV6-5; the D is unclear. CDR1 and CDR2 (germline): MNHEY, SVGAGI. The V end was cut by 8 bases, the J end by 8 bases, with 18 bases between. The CDR3 length is 14 residues. CDR3 sequence: CASRRPGLEEKLFF. DNA of the CDR3: TGTGCCAGCCGACGCCCTGGTCTTGAGGAAAAACTGTTTTTT.

The gene calls are TRBV7-2 and TRBJ2-5; D uncertain. Trimming removed 5 bases from V and 2 bases from J, with 9 bases in between. The CDR3 totals 13 residues. Per the germline V gene, CDR1 is SGHTA and CDR2 is FQGNSA. The CDR3 protein is CASSRGQQETQYF. The CDR3 DNA is TGTGCCAGCAGCCGAGGCCAACAAGAGACCCAGTACTTC.

The count of this clone is one. The CDR3 loop is CATGDRLNYGYTF. In nucleotides, the CDR3 is TGTGCCACCGGGGACAGGTTAAACTATGGCTACACCTTC. The chain joins TRBV5-6 to TRBJ1-2; 8 bases fit TRBD1. This CDR3 is built from 13 residues. Germline V gene data show CDR1 as SGHDT and CDR2 as YYEEEE. The junction had 6 bases not matched to a gene; V was cut back by 9 bases and J by 2 bases.

The rearrangement uses TRBV5-4 and TRBJ2-2, with a weak D call TRBD2 (5 bases). Germline CDR1 SGHNT, CDR2 YYREEE (reference sequence). The V and J ends lost 4 bases and 0 bases respectively, with 10 bases between them. The CDR3 sequence is 15 residues long. For the CDR3, the DNA is TGTGCCAGCAGCCCGGACTGGGCGAACACCGGGGAGCTGTTTTTT. This encodes CASSPDWANTGELFF.

The chain joins TRBV10-3 to TRBJ1-4; 8 bases match TRBD1. V shed 4 bases, J shed 8 bases, and the junction held 3 bases outside the gene matches. The CDR3 is made up of 13 amino acids. CDR1 is ENHRY, CDR2 SYGVKD, per germline. CDR3 sequence reads: CAISAGGSEKLFF. CDR3 bases: TGTGCCATCAGTGCAGGGGGCTCGGAAAAACTGTTTTTT.

The V and J genes are TRBV27 and TRBJ2-1, with 7 bases identical to TRBD2. The V and J ends lost 6 bases and 7 bases, in that order; junction bases with no gene match: 12. This CDR3 region has 15 residues. In germline, CDR1 is MNHEY, CDR2 SMNVEV (reference sequence). This CDR3 is CASRKLAPMKNEQFF. The CDR3 nucleotides read TGTGCCAGCAGAAAACTAGCGCCAATGAAAAATGAGCAGTTCTTC.